This paragraph reports one T cell receptor beta chain. Its antigen is currently unknown. Produced via immunoSEQ multiplex PCR; TCRdb's table is partial and in-frame only. The repertoire holds about 960,000 clones, 76% seen once, with about 1.5% in the top ten. This specimen belongs to a study of shared clonotypes between healthy human individuals. Study conclusions and caveats: Around 5% of naive CD4 clonotypes were common to a few donors.

Trimming took 4 bases from V and 3 from J, leaving 4 bases between them. The CDR3 sequence is 10 residues long. Germline V gene sequence: CDR1 DFQATT, CDR2 SNEGSKA (reference sequence). What was sequenced was memory CD4+ T cells sorted from blood. Regarding subset: CD45RA-negative fraction. The genes are TRBV20-1 and TRBJ2-7; D is uncertain. The receptor was derived from a man aged 18 to 35 in good health. For the CDR3, the DNA is TGCAGTGCTATGAACTACGAGCAGTACTTC. Amino acids: CSAMNYEQYF.